Each of the 26 T cell receptor beta chains below was sequenced from the same sample in a study of neurological immune-mediated disorders. TCRdb reanalysed the 5' RACE reads using MiXCR and keeps one entry per CDR3 protein. This table has roughly 88,000 distinct CDR3 sequences, 3.5% appearing once. Sequencing was performed on PBMCs. The source is a woman in her 50s with multiple sclerosis.

Many counts were recorded for this clonotype. J is TRBJ1-1 and V is TRBV20-1; a possible D gene is TRBD1 (6 bases). Trimming removed 0 bases at V and 0 bases at J, with 17 bases between. CDR1 and CDR2 from the germline V gene are DFQATT and SNEGSKA (reference sequence). CDR3 length: 17 amino acids. The DNA of the CDR3 is TGCAGTGCTAGAGATCCGTTCCGGGGGCGCATGAACACTGAAGCTTTCTTT. Residues: CSARDPFRGRMNTEAFF.

This clonotype was picked up many times. This rearrangement joins TRBV12-3 or TRBV12-4 to TRBJ1-2; D is ambiguous. The CDR3 covers 13 residues. Between the trimmed V and J ends, which lost 3 bases and 4 bases, there was a span of 9 bases. The CDR3 DNA sequence: TGTGCCAGCAGTTTTTCAGGAGTCTATGGCTACACCTTC. As protein: CASSFSGVYGYTF.

To note about this clonotype: A read error may be the cause here, since a much bigger clone is one base away. The chain employs TRBV11-2 and TRBJ1-4; D is unresolved. The CDR3 consists of 15 residues. Germline lookup yields CDR1 SGHAT and CDR2 FQNNGV. Trimming cost V 5 bases and J 3 bases, with 13 bases left between them. The CDR3 here is CASSQSWVPNEKLFF. The CDR3 DNA follows: TGTGCCAGCAGCCAATCCTGGGTTCCTAATGAAAAACTGTTTTTT.

This clonotype was recorded at least ten times. This chain uses TRBV4-2 with TRBJ2-5, with 8 nucleotides matching TRBD2. Germline lookup yields CDR1 LGHNA and CDR2 YNFKEQ. The junction had 3 bases not matched to a gene; V was cut back by 4 bases and J by 2 bases. This CDR3 has 14 residues. CDR3 in DNA: TGTGCCAGCAGCCTCGGGACTAGACAAGAGACCCAGTACTTC. Translation: CASSLGTRQETQYF.

This clonotype has a count of ten or more. The J gene is TRBJ1-1, the V gene TRBV5-1; the D is unclear. The length of the CDR3 is 13 residues. Trimming took off 3 bases at V and 1 base at J, with 7 bases between the two ends. Germline loops: CDR1 SGHRS, CDR2 YFSETQ. The CDR3 is CASSSPGNTEAFF. The CDR3 region has the DNA TGCGCCAGCAGCTCGCCAGGGAACACTGAAGCTTTCTTT.

The sample holds a few counts of this clonotype. CDR3 in DNA: TGTGCCAGCAGCCACGGCACCAAAAGCGGTGAAAAACTGTTTTTT. Its protein is CASSHGTKSGEKLFF. V and J are TRBV4-2 and TRBJ1-4; unclear D gene. This CDR3 is 15 amino acids long. Germline values: CDR1 LGHNA, CDR2 YNFKEQ. Trimming cost V 3 bases and J 7 bases, with 15 bases left between them.

This clonotype has only one observation. The junction shows a germline mismatch at one end, possibly a read error. The chain combines TRBV6-5 with TRBJ2-7; D tentatively reads TRBD1 or TRBD2 (6 bases each). The CDR3 totals 15 residues. The germline V gene encodes CDR1 MNHEY and CDR2 SVGAGI. CDR3 sequence (DNA): TGTGCCAGCAGCGAGTACGAGGGGGGACCTTACGAGCAGTGCTTC. This sequence encodes CASSEYEGGPYEQCF.

This clonotype was seen ten or more times. The rearrangement links TRBV5-1 to TRBJ2-7; 8 bases align to TRBD2. The CDR3 runs to 13 residues. V shed 3 bases and J 6 bases; nucleotides not matched to a gene: 5. Germline V lookup: CDR1 SGHRS, CDR2 YFSETQ. CDR3 in DNA: TGCGCCAGCAGCTCCGGGGGGGCTGTCGAGCAGTACTTC. It encodes CASSSGGAVEQYF.

This clonotype was counted at least ten times. This chain links TRBV7-2 with TRBJ2-7; TRBD1 matches 10 bases. This CDR3 is 15 amino acids long. CDR1 is SGHTA, CDR2 FQGNSA, per germline. The V gene end was trimmed by 0 bases and the J gene end by 12 bases; junction bases not matched to a gene: 11. CDR3 protein: CASSLANLVGTGVYF. CDR3 DNA: TGTGCCAGCAGCTTAGCAAATTTAGTGGGGACAGGGGTGTACTTC.

This clonotype was counted at least ten times. The CDR3 DNA sequence: TGTGCCAGCAGCTTAGTCGGTCCGGGGGGGCCTGGAGAGACCCAGTACTTC. As protein: CASSLVGPGGPGETQYF. The rearrangement joins TRBV7-6 to TRBJ2-5; 8 bases are a match to TRBD2. Germline CDR1 reads SGHVS; CDR2 reads FNYEAQ. This CDR3 is 17 amino acids long. With V trimmed by 1 base and J by 4 bases, 11 bases remained unmatched.

This clonotype showed up many times. The chain is built from TRBV7-2 and TRBJ2-5; maybe TRBD1 (8 bases). Germline values: CDR1 SGHTA, CDR2 FQGNSA. V was shortened by 3 bases and J by 2 bases, with 13 bases between the two germline ends. The CDR3 sequence is 15 residues long. The CDR3 sequence: CASSFNRGGQETQYF. CDR3 coding DNA: TGTGCCAGCAGCTTTAACAGGGGGGGACAAGAGACCCAGTACTTC.

This clonotype is labeled medium-sized (0.01 to 0.1%). The chain carries TRBV5-1 and TRBJ2-7, with TRBD1 matching over 10 bases. J gave up 3 bases and V 3 bases, and 3 bases lay outside the gene matches. The CDR3 is 14 residues long. The V gene's germline CDR1 is SGHRS and CDR2 YFSETQ. Here the CDR3 DNA reads TGCGCCAGCAGCTGGGGACAGGGGAACTACGAGCAGTACTTC. It is translated as CASSWGQGNYEQYF. The whole variable domain, filled in from reference TRBV5-1 and TRBJ2-7, reads KAGVTQTPRYLIKTRGQQVTLSCSPISGHRSVSWYQQTPGQGLQFLFEYFSETQRNKGNFPGRFSGRQFSNSRSEMNVSTLELGDSALYLCASSWGQGNYEQYFGPGTRLTVT.

This clonotype was recorded at least ten times. This rearrangement joins TRBV7-9 to TRBJ2-2, with 10 bases matching TRBD2. Germline V gene sequence: CDR1 SEHNR, CDR2 FQNEAQ (reference sequence). Trimming cost V 5 bases and J 0 bases; bases outside gene matches: 9. This CDR3 comprises 18 residues. The CDR3 nucleotides read TGTGCCAGCAGCATCGGGACTAGCGCCCTTACGAACACCGGGGAGCTGTTTTTT. Its translation: CASSIGTSALTNTGELFF.

This clonotype was seen many times. The chain combines TRBV5-1 with TRBJ2-2; 13 bases are shared with TRBD2. Trimming took 6 bases from V and 4 from J; bases not matched to a gene: 9. This CDR3 has 17 amino acids. Germline V gives CDR1 SGHRS, CDR2 YFSETQ. This CDR3 is CASNQRLAGGPTGELFF. Written as DNA, the CDR3 is TGCGCCAGCAACCAAAGACTAGCGGGGGGACCCACCGGGGAGCTGTTTTTT. The variable domain in full, with the rest retrieved from reference TRBV5-1 and TRBJ2-2, is KAGVTQTPRYLIKTRGQQVTLSCSPISGHRSVSWYQQTPGQGLQFLFEYFSETQRNKGNFPGRFSGRQFSNSRSEMNVSTLELGDSALYLCASNQRLAGGPTGELFFGEGSRLTVL.

In its sample, this clonotype was seen many times. The conserved phenylalanine or tryptophan is not found at the CDR3 terminus, so this likely reflects a read error. The chain's CDR3 is CASSLGQGVSYEQYL. Here the CDR3 DNA reads TGCGCCAGCAGCTTGGGACAGGGGGTCTCCTACGAGCAGTACCTC. J is TRBJ2-7 and V is TRBV5-1, with 9 bases matching TRBD1. V was pared by 0 bases and J by 0 bases, with 1 base of the junction left unmatched. This CDR3 has 15 amino acids. The germline gives CDR1 SGHRS, CDR2 YFSETQ.

This clonotype was seen ten or more times. This chain uses TRBV7-2 with TRBJ1-4, with TRBD1 matching 8 bases. The CDR3 sequence is 14 residues long. V was pared by 4 bases and J by 3 bases, with 1 base of the junction left unmatched. Germline V CDR1 and CDR2: SGHTA, FQGNSA. The CDR3 is CASSSQGANEKLFF. CDR3 bases: TGTGCCAGCAGCTCACAGGGGGCTAATGAAAAACTGTTTTTT.

This clonotype has a count of ten or more. The V and J genes are TRBV6-5 and TRBJ2-7; D uncertain. The CDR3 contains 13 residues. CDR1 is MNHEY, CDR2 SVGAGI, per germline. The germline V and J ends were trimmed by 0 bases and 6 bases, with 9 bases remaining between them. CDR3 DNA: TGTGCCAGCAGTTACTCTTCCCGAGGCGAGCAGTACTTC. Translated, it gives CASSYSSRGEQYF.

There are many counts of this clonotype. The chain uses TRBV10-3 and TRBJ1-2; tentative D call: TRBD1 (5 bases). V was pared by 4 bases and J by 3 bases, with 15 bases between. The CDR3 consists of 15 residues. The germline gives CDR1 ENHRY, CDR2 SYGVKD. The CDR3 nucleotides are TGTGCCATCAGTGTCGGAGGGACGGTATACTATGGCTACACCTTC. Encoded protein: CAISVGGTVYYGYTF.

The chain carries TRBV19 and TRBJ2-5; D call uncertain. The germline V gene encodes CDR1 LNHDA and CDR2 SQIVND (reference sequence). This CDR3 has 13 residues. V was shortened by 3 bases and J by 2 bases, with 7 bases between the two germline ends. The CDR3 DNA reads as TGTGCCAGTAGTATCGTAGTGCAAGAGACCCAGTACTTC. It is translated as CASSIVVQETQYF.

Many counts were recorded for this clonotype. The gene calls are TRBV7-3 and TRBJ1-1; no reliable D call. The CDR3 consists of 14 residues. V dropped 2 bases and J dropped 4 bases, with 11 bases sitting between them. The V gene's germline CDR1 is SGHTA and CDR2 FQGTGA. As DNA, the CDR3 is TGTGCCAGCAGCTTATACGAGACGGGCACTGAAGCTTTCTTT. It yields the protein CASSLYETGTEAFF.

The sample holds many counts of this clonotype. The DNA of the CDR3 is TGTGCCAGCAGTGGAACCCTTGGACGGGCGGGGACTGAAGCTTTCTTT. Amino acid sequence: CASSGTLGRAGTEAFF. The chain uses TRBV2 and TRBJ1-1, with D unresolved. The CDR3 covers 16 residues. Trimming cost V 4 bases and J 5 bases, with 20 bases left between them. Germline V gives CDR1 SNHLY, CDR2 FYNNEI. Combining the CDR3 with reference TRBV2 and TRBJ1-1 gives the whole variable domain EPEVTQTPSHQVTQMGQEVILRCVPISNHLYFYWYRQILGQKVEFLVSFYNNEISEKSEIFDDQFSVERPDGSNFTLKIRSTKLEDSAMYFCASSGTLGRAGTEAFFGQGTRLTVV.

This clonotype was found many times. The rearrangement joins TRBV5-6 to TRBJ2-1; D not resolved. V was trimmed by 6 bases and J by 4 bases, leaving 14 bases between them. This CDR3 has 14 residues. CDR1 SGHDT and CDR2 YYEEEE come from the germline V gene. CDR3: CASISRRVYNEQFF. CDR3 coding DNA: TGTGCCAGCATCTCGCGGAGAGTTTACAATGAGCAGTTCTTC.

The chain carries TRBV18 and TRBJ1-1, with D unclear. CDR1 is KGHSH and CDR2 is LQKENI in the germline V gene. The V end lost 6 bases, the J end lost 5 bases, and 13 bases lay between the germline ends. The CDR3 is 13 residues long. This CDR3 reads CASSPGAGTEAFF. CDR3 nucleotide sequence: TGTGCCAGCTCCCCGGGTGCAGGTACTGAAGCTTTCTTT.

The table lists this clonotype with many counts. V and J are TRBV3-1 and TRBJ1-1; 7 bases fit TRBD1. Trimming removed 2 bases from V and 6 bases from J; junction bases left unmatched: 6. The germline V gene encodes CDR1 LGHDT and CDR2 YNNKEL (reference sequence). The CDR3 totals 14 residues. The CDR3 region has the DNA TGTGCCAGCAGCCAAAGACGACAGGGTCCTGAAGCTTTCTTT. It specifies CASSQRRQGPEAFF. Full variable domain (outside the CDR3, taken from reference TRBV3-1 and TRBJ1-1): DTAVSQTPKYLVTQMGNDKSIKCEQNLGHDTMYWYKQDSKKFLKIMFSYNNKELIINETVPNRFSPKSPDKAHLNLHINSLELGDSAVYFCASSQRRQGPEAFFGQGTRLTVV.

In this sample, this clonotype turned up many times. This chain joins TRBV5-1 and TRBJ2-7; D is perhaps TRBD1 (6 bases). The CDR3 length is 16 residues. V lost 4 bases to trimming and J lost 0 bases, with 17 bases between them. CDR1 SGHRS and CDR2 YFSETQ come from the germline V gene. The CDR3 DNA reads TGCGCCAGCAGCCACACACAGGGAACTATCTCCTACGAGCAGTACTTC. Translating it yields CASSHTQGTISYEQYF.

This clonotype has ten or more counts. V is TRBV7-9 and J is TRBJ1-4; D uncertain. Trimming took off 1 base at V and 7 bases at J, with 4 bases between the two ends. The CDR3 extends over 12 amino acids. The germline V gene has CDR1 SEHNR and CDR2 FQNEAQ (reference sequence). CDR3 region: CASSLEVEKLFF. Written as DNA, the CDR3 is TGTGCCAGCAGCTTAGAGGTTGAAAAACTGTTTTTT.